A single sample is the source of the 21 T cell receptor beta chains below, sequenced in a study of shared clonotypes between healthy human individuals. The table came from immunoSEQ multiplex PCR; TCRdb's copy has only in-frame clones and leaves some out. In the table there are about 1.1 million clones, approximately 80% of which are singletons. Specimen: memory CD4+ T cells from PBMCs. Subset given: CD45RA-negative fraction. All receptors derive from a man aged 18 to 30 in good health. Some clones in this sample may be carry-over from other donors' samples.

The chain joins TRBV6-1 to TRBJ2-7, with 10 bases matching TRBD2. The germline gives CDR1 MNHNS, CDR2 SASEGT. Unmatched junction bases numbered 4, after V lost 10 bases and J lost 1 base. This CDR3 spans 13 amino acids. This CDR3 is CATEGLASYEQYF. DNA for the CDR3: TGTGCCACAGAGGGACTAGCGTCCTACGAGCAGTACTTC.

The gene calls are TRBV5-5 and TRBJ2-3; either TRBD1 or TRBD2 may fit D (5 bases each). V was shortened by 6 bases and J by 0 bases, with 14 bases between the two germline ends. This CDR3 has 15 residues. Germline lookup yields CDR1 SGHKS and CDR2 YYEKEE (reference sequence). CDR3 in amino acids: CASTLRGVSTDTQYF. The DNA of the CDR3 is TGTGCCAGCACCCTTAGGGGAGTTAGCACAGATACGCAGTATTTT. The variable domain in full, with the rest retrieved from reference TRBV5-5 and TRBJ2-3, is DAGVTQSPTHLIKTRGQQVTLRCSPISGHKSVSWYQQVLGQGPQFIFQYYEKEERGRGNFPDRFSARQFPNYSSELNVNALLLGDSALYLCASTLRGVSTDTQYFGPGTRLTVL.

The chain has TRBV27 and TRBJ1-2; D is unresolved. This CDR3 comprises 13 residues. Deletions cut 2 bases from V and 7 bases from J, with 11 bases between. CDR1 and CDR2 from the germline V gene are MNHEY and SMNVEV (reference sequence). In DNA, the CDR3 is TGTGCCAGCAGTTTAAATGATTGGGGTGGCTACACCTTC. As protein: CASSLNDWGGYTF.

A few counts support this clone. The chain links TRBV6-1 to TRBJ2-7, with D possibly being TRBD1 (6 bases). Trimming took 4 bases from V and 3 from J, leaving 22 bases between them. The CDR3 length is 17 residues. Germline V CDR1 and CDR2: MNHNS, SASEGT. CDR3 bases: TGTGCCAGCAGTGCTGGCCAGGGAAGGGACAACTTCTACGAGCAGTACTTC. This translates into CASSAGQGRDNFYEQYF.

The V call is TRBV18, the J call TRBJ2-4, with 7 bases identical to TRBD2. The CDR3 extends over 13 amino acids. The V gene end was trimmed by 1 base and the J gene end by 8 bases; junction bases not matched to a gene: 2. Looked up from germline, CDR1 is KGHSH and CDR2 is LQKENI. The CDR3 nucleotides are TGTGCCAGCTCACCACAGGGAGGGGACATTCAGTACTTC. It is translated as CASSPQGGDIQYF.

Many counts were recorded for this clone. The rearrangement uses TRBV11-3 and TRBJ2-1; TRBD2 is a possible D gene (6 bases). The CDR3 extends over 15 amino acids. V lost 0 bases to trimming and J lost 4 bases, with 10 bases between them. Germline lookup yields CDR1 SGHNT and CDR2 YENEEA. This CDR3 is CASSLEIAAYNEQFF. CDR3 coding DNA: TGTGCCAGCAGCTTAGAGATAGCGGCATACAATGAGCAGTTCTTC. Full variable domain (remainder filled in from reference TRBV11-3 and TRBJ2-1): EAGVVQSPRYKIIEKKQPVAFWCNPISGHNTLYWYLQNLGQGPELLIRYENEEAVDDSQLPKDRFSAERLKGVDSTLKIQPAELGDSAVYLCASSLEIAAYNEQFFGPGTRLTVL.

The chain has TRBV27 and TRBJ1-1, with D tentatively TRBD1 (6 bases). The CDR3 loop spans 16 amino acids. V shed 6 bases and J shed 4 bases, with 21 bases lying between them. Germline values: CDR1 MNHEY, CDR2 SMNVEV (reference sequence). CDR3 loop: CASRRTARGWSTEAFF. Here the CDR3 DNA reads TGTGCCAGCAGGAGGACAGCCCGCGGTTGGAGCACTGAAGCTTTCTTT.

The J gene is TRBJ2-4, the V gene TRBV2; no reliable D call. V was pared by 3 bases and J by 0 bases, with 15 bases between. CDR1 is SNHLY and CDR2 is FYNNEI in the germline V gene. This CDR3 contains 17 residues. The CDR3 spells CASSDGLGFRAKNIQYF. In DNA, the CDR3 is TGTGCCAGCAGTGACGGGCTGGGGTTTAGAGCCAAAAACATTCAGTACTTC.

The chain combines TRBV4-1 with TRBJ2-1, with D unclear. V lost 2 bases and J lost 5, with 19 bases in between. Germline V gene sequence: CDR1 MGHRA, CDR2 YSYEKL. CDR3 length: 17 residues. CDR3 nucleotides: TGCGCCAGCAGCCAACACCCCTCCCCAGACCCAGACAATGAGCAGTTCTTC. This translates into CASSQHPSPDPDNEQFF.

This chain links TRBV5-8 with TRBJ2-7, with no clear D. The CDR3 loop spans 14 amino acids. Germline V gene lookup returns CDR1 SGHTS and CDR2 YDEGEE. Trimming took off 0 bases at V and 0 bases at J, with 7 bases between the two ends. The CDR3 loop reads CASSLVGFSYEQYF. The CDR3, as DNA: TGTGCCAGCAGCTTGGTGGGATTCTCCTACGAGCAGTACTTC.

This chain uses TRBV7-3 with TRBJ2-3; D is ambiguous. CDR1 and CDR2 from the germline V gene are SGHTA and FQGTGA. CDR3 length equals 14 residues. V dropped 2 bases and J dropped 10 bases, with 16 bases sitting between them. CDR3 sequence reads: CASSLDFTLAPQYF. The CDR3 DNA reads TGTGCCAGCAGCTTAGATTTTACATTGGCCCCGCAGTATTTT.

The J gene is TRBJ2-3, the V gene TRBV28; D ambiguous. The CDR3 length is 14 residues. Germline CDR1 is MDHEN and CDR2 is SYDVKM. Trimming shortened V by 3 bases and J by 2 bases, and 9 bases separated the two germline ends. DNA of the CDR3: TGTGCCAGCAGTTTGCAGGCAAACACAGATACGCAGTATTTT. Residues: CASSLQANTDTQYF. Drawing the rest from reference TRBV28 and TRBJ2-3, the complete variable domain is DVKVTQSSRYLVKRTGEKVFLECVQDMDHENMFWYRQDPGLGLRLIYFSYDVKMKEKGDIPEGYSVSREKKERFSLILESASTNQTSMYLCASSLQANTDTQYFGPGTRLTVL.

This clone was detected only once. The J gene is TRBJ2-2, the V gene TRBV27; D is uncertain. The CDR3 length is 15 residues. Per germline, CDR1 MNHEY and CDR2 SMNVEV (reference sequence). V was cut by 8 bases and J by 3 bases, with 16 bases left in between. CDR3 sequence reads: CASLTPLLHTGELFF. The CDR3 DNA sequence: TGTGCCAGCCTCACACCCCTCCTTCACACCGGGGAGCTGTTTTTT.

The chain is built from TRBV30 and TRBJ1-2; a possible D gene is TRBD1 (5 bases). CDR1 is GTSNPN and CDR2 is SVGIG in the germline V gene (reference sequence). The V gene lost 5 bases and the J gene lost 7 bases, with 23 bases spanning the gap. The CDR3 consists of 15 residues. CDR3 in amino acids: CAWEGRLPSRAGYTF. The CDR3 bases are TGTGCCTGGGAGGGGAGATTGCCGTCCAGAGCTGGCTACACCTTC.

CDR3 residues: CASPEFRGEAIYGYTF. As DNA, the CDR3 is TGTGCCAGCCCCGAGTTTCGGGGGGAAGCTATCTATGGCTACACCTTC. This chain uses TRBV7-2 with TRBJ1-2; TRBD1 might be the D (5 bases). Germline V gene sequence: CDR1 SGHTA, CDR2 FQGNSA. This CDR3 has 16 residues. V lost 8 bases and J lost 4, with 23 bases in between.

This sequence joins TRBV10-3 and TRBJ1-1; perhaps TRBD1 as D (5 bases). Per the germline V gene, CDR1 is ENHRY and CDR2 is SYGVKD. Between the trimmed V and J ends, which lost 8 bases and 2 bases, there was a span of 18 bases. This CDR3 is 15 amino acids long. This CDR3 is CAIGRGVRGNTEAFF. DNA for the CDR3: TGTGCCATCGGACGGGGCGTCAGAGGAAACACTGAAGCTTTCTTT.

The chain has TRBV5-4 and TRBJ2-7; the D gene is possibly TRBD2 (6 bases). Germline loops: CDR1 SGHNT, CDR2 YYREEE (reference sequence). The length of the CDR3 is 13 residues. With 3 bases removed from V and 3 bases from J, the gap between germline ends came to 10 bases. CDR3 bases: TGTGCCAGCAGCTGGAGGGGTAGCTACGAGCAGTACTTC. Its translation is CASSWRGSYEQYF.

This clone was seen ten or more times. CDR3 DNA sequence: TGCGCCAGCAGCCGGGAGGTCGTGGGTGACAATGAGCAGTTCTTC. Encoded protein: CASSREVVGDNEQFF. This chain uses TRBV5-1 with TRBJ2-1; 7 bases agree with TRBD2. The CDR3 totals 15 residues. The germline V gene has CDR1 SGHRS and CDR2 YFSETQ. After removal of 4 bases from V and 5 bases from J, the junction contained 9 bases not matched to a gene.

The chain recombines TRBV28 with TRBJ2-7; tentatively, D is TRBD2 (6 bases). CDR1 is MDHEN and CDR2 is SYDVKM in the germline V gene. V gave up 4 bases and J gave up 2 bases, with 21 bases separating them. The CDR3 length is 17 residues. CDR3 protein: CASSSVGSPEGPYEQYF. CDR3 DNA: TGTGCCAGCAGTTCCGTCGGGAGCCCGGAAGGTCCCTACGAGCAGTACTTC.

The chain's CDR3 is CASSLLVQNTEAFF. CDR3 in DNA: TGTGCCAGCAGCCTCCTAGTCCAGAACACTGAAGCTTTCTTT. The gene calls are TRBV7-8 and TRBJ1-1; D is unclear. The V and J ends lost 5 bases and 1 base respectively, with 11 bases between them. This CDR3 has 14 residues. Germline lookup yields CDR1 SGHVS and CDR2 FQNEAQ. Full variable domain (missing parts from reference TRBV7-8 and TRBJ1-1): GAGVSQSPRYKVAKRGQDVALRCDPISGHVSLFWYQQALGQGPEFLTYFQNEAQLDKSGLPSDRFFAERPEGSVSTLKIQRTQQEDSAVYLCASSLLVQNTEAFFGQGTRLTVV.

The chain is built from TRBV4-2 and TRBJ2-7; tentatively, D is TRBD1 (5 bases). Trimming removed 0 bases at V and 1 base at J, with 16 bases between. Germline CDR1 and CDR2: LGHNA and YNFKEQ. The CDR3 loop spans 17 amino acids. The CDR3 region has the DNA TGTGCCAGCAGCCAAGATCTCCTCTCCACAGGTTCCTACGAGCAGTACTTC. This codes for CASSQDLLSTGSYEQYF.